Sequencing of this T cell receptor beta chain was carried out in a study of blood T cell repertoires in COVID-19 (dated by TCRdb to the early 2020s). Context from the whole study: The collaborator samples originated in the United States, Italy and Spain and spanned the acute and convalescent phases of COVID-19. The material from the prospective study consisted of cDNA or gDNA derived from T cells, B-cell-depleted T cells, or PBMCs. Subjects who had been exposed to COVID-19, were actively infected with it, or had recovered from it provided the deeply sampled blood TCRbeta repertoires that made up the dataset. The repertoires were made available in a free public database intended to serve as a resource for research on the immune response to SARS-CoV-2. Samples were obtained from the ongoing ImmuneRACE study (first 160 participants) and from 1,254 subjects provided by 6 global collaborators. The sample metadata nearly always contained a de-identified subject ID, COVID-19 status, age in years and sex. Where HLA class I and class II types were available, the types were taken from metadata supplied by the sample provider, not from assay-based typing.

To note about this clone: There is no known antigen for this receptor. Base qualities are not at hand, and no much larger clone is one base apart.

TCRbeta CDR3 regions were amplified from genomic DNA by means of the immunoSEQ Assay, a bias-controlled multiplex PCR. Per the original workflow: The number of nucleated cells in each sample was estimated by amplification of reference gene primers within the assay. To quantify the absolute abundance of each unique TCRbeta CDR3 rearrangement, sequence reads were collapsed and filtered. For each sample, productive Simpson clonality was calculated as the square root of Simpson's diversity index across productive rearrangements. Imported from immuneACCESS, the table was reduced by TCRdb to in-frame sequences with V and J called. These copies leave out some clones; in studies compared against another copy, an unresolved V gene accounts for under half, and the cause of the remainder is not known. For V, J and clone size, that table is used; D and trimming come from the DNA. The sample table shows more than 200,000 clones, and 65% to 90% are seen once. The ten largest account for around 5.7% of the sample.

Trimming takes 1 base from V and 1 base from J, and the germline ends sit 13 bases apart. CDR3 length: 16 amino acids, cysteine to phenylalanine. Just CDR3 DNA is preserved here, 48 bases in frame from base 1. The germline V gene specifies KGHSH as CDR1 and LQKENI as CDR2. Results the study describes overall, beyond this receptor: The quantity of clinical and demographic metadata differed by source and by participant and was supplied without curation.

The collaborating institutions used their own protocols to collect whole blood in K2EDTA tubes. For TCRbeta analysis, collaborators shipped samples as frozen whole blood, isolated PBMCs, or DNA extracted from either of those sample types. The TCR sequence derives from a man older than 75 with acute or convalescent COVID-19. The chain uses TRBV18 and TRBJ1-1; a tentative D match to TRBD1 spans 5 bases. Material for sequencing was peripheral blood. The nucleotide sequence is TGTGCCAGCTCACCACGGCAGGGCTCCGGGAACACTGAAGCTTTCTTT. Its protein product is CASSPRQGSGNTEAFF. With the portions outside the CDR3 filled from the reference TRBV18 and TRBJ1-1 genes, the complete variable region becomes NAGVMQNPRHLVRRRGQEARLRCSPMKGHSHVYWYRQLPEEGLKFMVYLQKENIIDESGMPKERFSAEFPKEGPSILRIQQVVRGDSAAYFCASSPRQGSGNTEAFFGQGTRLTVV.